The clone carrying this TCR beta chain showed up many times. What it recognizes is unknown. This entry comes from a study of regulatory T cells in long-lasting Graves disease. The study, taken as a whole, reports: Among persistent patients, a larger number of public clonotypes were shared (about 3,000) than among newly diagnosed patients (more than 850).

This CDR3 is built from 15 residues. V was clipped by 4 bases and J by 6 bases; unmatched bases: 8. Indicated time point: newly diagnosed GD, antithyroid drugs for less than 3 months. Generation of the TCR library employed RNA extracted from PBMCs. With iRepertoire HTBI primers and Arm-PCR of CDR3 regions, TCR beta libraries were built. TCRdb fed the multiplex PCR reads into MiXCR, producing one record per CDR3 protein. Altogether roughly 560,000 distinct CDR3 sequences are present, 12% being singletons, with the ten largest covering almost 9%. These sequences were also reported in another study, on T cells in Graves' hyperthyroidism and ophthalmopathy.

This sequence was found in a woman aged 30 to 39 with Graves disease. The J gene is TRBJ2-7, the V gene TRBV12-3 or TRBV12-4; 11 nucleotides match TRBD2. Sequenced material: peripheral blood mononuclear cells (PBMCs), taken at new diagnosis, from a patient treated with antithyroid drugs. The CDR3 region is CASSYRASGRTEQYF. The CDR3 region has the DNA TGTGCCAGCAGTTACCGGGCTAGCGGGAGGACCGAGCAGTACTTC.